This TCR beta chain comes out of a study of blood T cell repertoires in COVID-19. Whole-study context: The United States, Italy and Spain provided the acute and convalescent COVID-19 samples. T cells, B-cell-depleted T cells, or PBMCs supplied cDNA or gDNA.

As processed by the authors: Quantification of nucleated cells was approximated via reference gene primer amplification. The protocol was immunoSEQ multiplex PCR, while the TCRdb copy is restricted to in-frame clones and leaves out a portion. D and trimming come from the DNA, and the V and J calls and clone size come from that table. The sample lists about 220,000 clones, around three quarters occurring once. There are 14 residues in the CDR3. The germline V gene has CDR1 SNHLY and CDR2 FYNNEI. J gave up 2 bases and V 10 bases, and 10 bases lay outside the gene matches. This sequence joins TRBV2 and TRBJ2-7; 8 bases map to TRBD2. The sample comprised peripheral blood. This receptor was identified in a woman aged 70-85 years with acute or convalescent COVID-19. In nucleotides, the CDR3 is TGTGCCACCAAAGGGCGGGGGGTCACCTACGAGCAGTACTTC. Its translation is CATKGRGVTYEQYF.